This T cell receptor beta chain was identified during a study of regulatory T cells in long-lasting Graves disease. CDR3 regions were amplified by Arm-PCR using iRepertoire HTBI primers to build TCR beta libraries. TCRdb reprocessed the multiplex PCR reads via MiXCR and lists one record per CDR3 protein. The sample has around 360,000 distinct CDR3 sequences; about a sixth are singletons. This clonotype was picked up many times. Described time point: newly diagnosed GD, antithyroid drugs for less than 3 months. The authors made the TCR library using RNA they extracted from PBMCs. Patients came through an endocrinology department, and that department was in Xi'an, China. Looked up from germline, CDR1 is MGHRA and CDR2 is YSYEKL. There are 12 residues in the CDR3. V was trimmed by 2 bases and J by 5 bases, leaving 6 bases between them. These same records also appear under a second study, on T cells in Graves' hyperthyroidism and ophthalmopathy. From that report: A lack of ophthalmopathy progression within 18 months defined stable Graves' hyperthyroidism.

This receptor was taken from a woman under 30 with Graves disease. The V gene is TRBV4-1, the J gene TRBJ1-1; no clear D. The specimen was peripheral blood mononuclear cells (PBMCs), collected at new diagnosis, from a patient treated with antithyroid drugs. CDR3 nucleotides: TGCGCCAGCAGCCAAATGGGGACTGAAGCTTTCTTT. This encodes CASSQMGTEAFF.